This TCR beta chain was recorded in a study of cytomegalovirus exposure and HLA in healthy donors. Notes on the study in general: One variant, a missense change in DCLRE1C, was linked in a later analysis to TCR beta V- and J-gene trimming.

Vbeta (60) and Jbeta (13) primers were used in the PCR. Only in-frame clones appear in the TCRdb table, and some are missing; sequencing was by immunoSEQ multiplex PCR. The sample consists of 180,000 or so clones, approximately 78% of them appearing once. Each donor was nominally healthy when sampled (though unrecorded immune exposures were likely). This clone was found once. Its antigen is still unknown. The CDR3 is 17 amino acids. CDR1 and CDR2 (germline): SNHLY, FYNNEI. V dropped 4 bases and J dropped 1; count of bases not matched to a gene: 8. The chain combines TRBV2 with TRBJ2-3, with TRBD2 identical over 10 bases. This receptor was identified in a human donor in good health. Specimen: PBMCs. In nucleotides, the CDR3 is TGTGCCAGCAGTGGGGGTCTAGCGGGGGCAGGCACAGATACGCAGTATTTT. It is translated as CASSGGLAGAGTDTQYF.